A selection of T cell receptor beta chains follows, all from one sample in a study of blood T cell repertoires in COVID-19. The repertoire was sequenced with immunoSEQ multiplex PCR; TCRdb's copy has only in-frame clones and lacks some. Of 170,000 or so clones detected, roughly 86% appear once; the ten largest clones hold about 3%. Input material: peripheral blood. The receptors were sampled from a middle-aged man with active or convalescent COVID-19. The CDR3 runs from the conserved cysteine through the conserved F or W. Each record gives: clone size, J gene, D gene, V gene, CDR3 DNA, CDR3 protein. D genes are given only for firm matches. Clone size is not always given. Where it is, it says once, few, many or a class for expanded clones.

abundance: NA; j_gene: TRBJ1-6; d_gene: NA; v_gene: TRBV6-5; CDR3nt: TGTGCCAGCAGGCCGACAGGTTATAATTCACCCCTCCACTTT; CDR3aa: CASRPTGYNSPLHF
abundance: once; j_gene: TRBJ2-2; d_gene: TRBD1; v_gene: TRBV10-3; CDR3nt: TGTGCCATCAGTGAGGCCGGGACAGGGAGAACCGGGGAGCTGTTTTTT; CDR3aa: CAISEAGTGRTGELFF
abundance: NA; j_gene: TRBJ1-2; d_gene: NA; v_gene: TRBV18; CDR3nt: TGTGCCAGCTCCCGATCCCGGGGAGAGGGGGACTATGGCTACACCTTC; CDR3aa: CASSRSRGEGDYGYTF
abundance: NA; j_gene: TRBJ1-3; d_gene: NA; v_gene: TRBV6-1; CDR3nt: TGTGCCAGCAGTGAACGGGGAAACACCATATATTTT; CDR3aa: CASSERGNTIYF
abundance: NA; j_gene: TRBJ2-2; d_gene: TRBD2; v_gene: TRBV15; CDR3nt: TGTGCCACCAGCAGGGGACTATCAATCGATCACACCGGGGAGCTGTTTTTT; CDR3aa: CATSRGLSIDHTGELFF
abundance: NA; j_gene: TRBJ1-6; d_gene: TRBD1; v_gene: TRBV12-3/TRBV12-4; CDR3nt: TGTGCCAGCAGTTTCAGGGGGCCGGCCCCCCTCCACTTT; CDR3aa: CASSFRGPAPLHF
abundance: once; j_gene: TRBJ2-7; d_gene: NA; v_gene: TRBV3-1/TRBV3-2; CDR3nt: TGTGCCAGCAGCCACACTAGAAGCGACGAGCAGTACTTC; CDR3aa: CASSHTRSDEQYF
abundance: NA; j_gene: TRBJ1-1; d_gene: NA; v_gene: TRBV5-5; CDR3nt: TGTGCCAGCAGAGCCGGGGTGACGAACACTGAAGCTTTTTTT; CDR3aa: CASRAGVTNTEAFF
abundance: NA; j_gene: TRBJ2-3; d_gene: NA; v_gene: TRBV7-6; CDR3nt: TGTGCCAGCAGCCCCCGCGAGGCCCCGAGCCCCGCAGATACGCAGTATTTT; CDR3aa: CASSPREAPSPADTQYF
abundance: NA; j_gene: TRBJ1-6; d_gene: NA; v_gene: TRBV7-9; CDR3nt: TGTGCCAGCAGCTTAGAAGCCAATTCACCCCTCCACTTT; CDR3aa: CASSLEANSPLHF
abundance: NA; j_gene: TRBJ2-3; d_gene: NA; v_gene: TRBV5-6; CDR3nt: TGTGCCAGCAGCGGACGACGGGGGGCGAGCCTCACAGATACGCAGTATTTT; CDR3aa: CASSGRRGASLTDTQYF